The clone carrying this T cell receptor (beta chain) showed up many times. As yet, its antigen is unknown. Amplification of TCR beta CDR3 regions used RNA as the template. The TCR CDR3 was amplified in a first-round RT-PCR using the HTBI primer set. TCRdb reprocessed the multiplex PCR reads via MiXCR and lists one record per CDR3 protein. Of about 400,000 distinct CDR3 sequences in the sample, roughly 14% were seen once. This sample was taken from a study of T cells in Graves' hyperthyroidism and ophthalmopathy. Findings and caveats of the study: Ophthalmopathy could be told apart from stable hyperthyroidism with a 13 V-J model. The model anticipated ophthalmopathy a median around six months pre-onset.

Germline-derived CDR1 and CDR2 are MDHEN and SYDVKM. The CDR3 runs 17 residues. With V trimmed by 4 bases and J by 11 bases, 20 bases remained unmatched. An absence of ophthalmopathy progression within 18 months meant stable Graves' hyperthyroidism. Material: blood. The clonotype comes from a woman between 18 and 29 years old with Graves' hyperthyroidism. The chain recombines TRBV28 with TRBJ2-3, with TRBD2 matching 8 bases. CDR3 amino acids: CASSSASGREASGWQYF. The CDR3 nucleotides read TGTGCCAGCAGTTCGGCTTCGGGGCGGGAGGCCTCGGGTTGGCAGTATTTT. The variable domain in full, completed from reference TRBV28 and TRBJ2-3, reads DVKVTQSSRYLVKRTGEKVFLECVQDMDHENMFWYRQDPGLGLRLIYFSYDVKMKEKGDIPEGYSVSREKKERFSLILESASTNQTSMYLCASSSASGREASGWQYFGPGTRLTVL.